This T cell receptor beta chain originates from a study of blood T cell repertoires in COVID-19. In the original workflow: Amplification from reference gene primers served as the basis for estimated nucleated cell counts. Generated by immunoSEQ multiplex PCR, the TCRdb table keeps only in-frame clones and is missing some. V and J calls and clone size follow that table, whereas D and trimming were derived from the DNA. The sample has more than 50,000 clones, 70% to 90% seen once. Specimen: peripheral blood. This TCR came from a human donor in a cohort sampled during active COVID-19.

CDR3 protein: CASSSWTEGDTQYF. CDR3 coding DNA: TGTGCCAGCAGCTCTTGGACGGAGGGGGATACGCAGTATTTT. This chain uses TRBV11-2 with TRBJ2-3; perhaps TRBD2 as D (6 bases). The V end was cut by 4 bases, the J end by 6 bases, with 14 bases between. The CDR3 totals 14 residues. Germline loops: CDR1 SGHAT, CDR2 FQNNGV.